Listed below are T cell receptor beta chains from one sample, sequenced in a study of T cells after yellow fever vaccination. TCRdb reanalysed the 5' RACE reads using MiXCR and keeps one entry per CDR3 protein. This sample has 170,000 or so distinct CDR3 sequences; approximately 6.2% occur once, and the top ten carry less than 3.5%. The material was CD4+ T cells sorted from PBMCs, obtained on the day of the first yellow fever vaccination. The receptors come from a young man who received the YFV17D yellow fever vaccine. Each CDR3 is given without its conserved first and last residue.

v_gene | CDR3aa
TRBV3-1 | ASSQSDRDNEQF
TRBV6-1 | ASSGDRGWSEQF
TRBV10-3 | AISFDDPRAYEQY
TRBV5-4 | ASSLGGGNQPQH
TRBV5-1 | ASSLRDDYGYT
TRBV20-1 | SARTSGETDTQY
TRBV7-2 | ASSLDGLAGGSEQF
TRBV24-1 | ATSDSQGARGHNEQF
TRBV20-1 | SARGGNSGANVLT
TRBV20-1 | SASKAQSGAPMATQY
TRBV5-1 | ASSSTGSETQY
TRBV5-1 | ASSNGAGSNTEAF
TRBV10-3 | AISESRGRDGYT
TRBV6-1 | ASSAGLAHYNEQF
TRBV28 | ASSPYGGTGDTEAF
TRBV6-1 | ASTRGGGSYNEQF
TRBV12-5 | ASALRTGELF
TRBV12-5 | ASGLVAGRTYEQY
TRBV20-1 | SARRPPNRDTGYGYT
TRBV19 | ASSRQKGNYGYT
TRBV6-2/TRBV6-3 | ASSYASGGNEQF
TRBV20-1 | SANSALTGGGGGYT
TRBV29-1 | SVGRLGYT
TRBV5-1 | ASSRGGNEKLF